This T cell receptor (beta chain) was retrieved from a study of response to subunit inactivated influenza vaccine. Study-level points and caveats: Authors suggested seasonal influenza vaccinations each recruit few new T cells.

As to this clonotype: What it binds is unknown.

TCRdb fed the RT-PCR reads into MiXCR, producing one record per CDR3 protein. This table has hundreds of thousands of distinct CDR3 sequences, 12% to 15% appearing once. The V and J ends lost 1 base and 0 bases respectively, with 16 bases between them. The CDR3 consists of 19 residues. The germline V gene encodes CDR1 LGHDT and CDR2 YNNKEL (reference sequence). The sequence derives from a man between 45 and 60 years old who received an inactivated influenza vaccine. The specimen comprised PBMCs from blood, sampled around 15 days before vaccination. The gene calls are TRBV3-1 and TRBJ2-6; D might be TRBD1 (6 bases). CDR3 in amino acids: CASSQGVPGQGSGANVLTF. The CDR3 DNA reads TGTGCCAGCAGCCAAGGGGTACCGGGACAAGGCTCTGGGGCCAACGTCCTGACTTTC. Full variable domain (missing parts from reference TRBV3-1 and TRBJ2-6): DTAVSQTPKYLVTQMGNDKSIKCEQNLGHDTMYWYKQDSKKFLKIMFSYNNKELIINETVPNRFSPKSPDKAHLNLHINSLELGDSAVYFCASSQGVPGQGSGANVLTFGAGSRLTVL.